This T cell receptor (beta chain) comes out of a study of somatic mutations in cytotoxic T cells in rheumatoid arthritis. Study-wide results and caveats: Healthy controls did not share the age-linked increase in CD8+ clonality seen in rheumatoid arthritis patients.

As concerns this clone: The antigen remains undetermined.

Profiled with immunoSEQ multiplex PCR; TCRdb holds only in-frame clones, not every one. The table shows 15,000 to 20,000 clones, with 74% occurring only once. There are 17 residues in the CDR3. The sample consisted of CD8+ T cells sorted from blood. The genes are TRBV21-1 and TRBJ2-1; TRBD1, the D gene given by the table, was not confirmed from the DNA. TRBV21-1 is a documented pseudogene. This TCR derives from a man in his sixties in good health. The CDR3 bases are TGTGCCAGCAGCAAGGGAGCGGGACAGGGGGCGTGGAATGAGCAGTTCTTC. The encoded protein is CASSKGAGQGAWNEQFF.